A selection of T cell receptor beta chains follows, all from one sample in a study of beta chain features in type 1 diabetes. Here immunoSEQ multiplex PCR was the method, and the copy in TCRdb shows in-frame clones only, minus some. The table shows about 230,000 clones, with around 16% occurring only once. The sequenced sample consisted of naive CD4+ T cells from blood. The source of these receptors is a man younger than 45 with type 1 diabetes. Both conserved end residues are part of each CDR3. The order of the fields is J gene, clone size, CDR3 length, V gene, D gene, CDR3 DNA, CDR3 protein. D genes are given only for firm matches. Clone size is stated in some rows and not others, as once, few, many or a class when expanded.

>TRBJ2-3|-|14|TRBV5-4|TRBD1
TGTGCCAGCAGCCGAGGACAGGGAAGTGATACGCAGTATTTT
CASSRGQGSDTQYF
>TRBJ1-1|-|14|TRBV14|-
TGTGCCAGCAGCCAACAGGACAGATACACTGAAGCTTTCTTT
CASSQQDRYTEAFF
>TRBJ1-2|few|15|TRBV30|TRBD1
TGTGCCTGGACCCCCCGGGACAGGGTGGGCTATGGCTACACCTTC
CAWTPRDRVGYGYTF
>TRBJ2-1|few|15|TRBV4-1|TRBD1
TGCGCCAGCAGTAACGTGGGACAGGGATGGAATGAGCAGTTCTTC
CASSNVGQGWNEQFF
>TRBJ2-5|few|15|TRBV9|TRBD1
TGTGCCAGCAGCCCGAGACCAACAGGGGCTGAGACCCAGTACTTC
CASSPRPTGAETQYF
>TRBJ2-6|few|8|TRBV15|-
TGTGCTCCCAACGTCCTGACTTTC
CAPNVLTF
>TRBJ2-1|few|13|TRBV28|TRBD2
TGTGCCAGCACTAGCGGGAGGTTGGATGAGCAGTTCTTC
CASTSGRLDEQFF
>TRBJ2-3|few|16|TRBV7-2|-
TGTGCCAGCAGCTTAGGAGGTAGCGGAGACGGGGCTACGCAGTATTTT
CASSLGGSGDGATQYF
>TRBJ2-3|-|14|TRBV29-1|-
TGCAGCGTTGGGAGGGGGAGGGACACAGATACGCAGTATTTT
CSVGRGRDTDTQYF
>TRBJ2-3|-|14|TRBV5-1|-
TGCGCCAGCAGCTTGACAGGGTACGCAGATACGCAGTATTTT
CASSLTGYADTQYF
>TRBJ2-7|few|13|TRBV5-6|TRBD2
TGTGCCAGCAGCTCCGTCATCGGGAGGGAACAGTACTTC
CASSSVIGREQYF
>TRBJ2-1|-|15|TRBV7-2|TRBD2
TGTGCCAGCAGCTCAACTAGCGGGCGTTACAATGAGCAGTTCTTC
CASSSTSGRYNEQFF
>TRBJ2-2|-|12|TRBV11-1|-
TGTGCCAGCAGCTTTTGGACCGGGGAGCTGTTTTTT
CASSFWTGELFF
>TRBJ2-1|-|14|TRBV14|-
TGTGCCAGCAGCCGCCCAGATCTCCGGGACATAAAGTTCTTC
CASSRPDLRDIKFF